Listed below are T cell receptor beta chains from one sample, sequenced in a study of shared clonotypes between healthy human individuals. Clones were sequenced by immunoSEQ multiplex PCR, and TCRdb holds only the in-frame ones, with some missing. Among approximately 940,000 clones, roughly 72% were seen once, and the ten largest hold over 1.3%. What was sequenced was memory CD4+ T cells sorted from blood. The receptor source for this set is a young man in good health. Both conserved end residues are part of each CDR3. Fields, in order: CDR3 DNA, CDR3 protein, clone size, D gene, J gene, V gene. The D gene is left open where the match is weak. Expanded clones get a size class; other rows say once, few or many, or leave the size out.

cdr3_nt: TGTGCCAGCCGCCCCGGGGGACGAGAGACCCAGTACTTC
cdr3_aa: CASRPGGRETQYF
clone_size: -
d_call: -
j_call: TRBJ2-5
v_call: TRBV11-2

cdr3_nt: TGTGCCAGCAGCTTAGGAGCGGGAAAAGCTAGCACAGATACGCAGTATTTT
cdr3_aa: CASSLGAGKASTDTQYF
clone_size: -
d_call: TRBD2
j_call: TRBJ2-3
v_call: TRBV11-2

cdr3_nt: TGTGCCAGCAGCTGGGGGTCAAATGCCTACGAGCAGTACTTC
cdr3_aa: CASSWGSNAYEQYF
clone_size: -
d_call: -
j_call: TRBJ2-7
v_call: TRBV7-2

cdr3_nt: TGTGCCAGCAGCCAACGCGGGGAACACGAGCAGTACTTC
cdr3_aa: CASSQRGEHEQYF
clone_size: -
d_call: -
j_call: TRBJ2-7
v_call: TRBV27

cdr3_nt: TGCGCCAGCAGAGGCCAGCCCCAAGAGACCCAGTACTTC
cdr3_aa: CASRGQPQETQYF
clone_size: few
d_call: -
j_call: TRBJ2-5
v_call: TRBV10-2

cdr3_nt: TGTGCCAGTAGCTCCACCTACACAGATACGCAGTATTTT
cdr3_aa: CASSSTYTDTQYF
clone_size: -
d_call: -
j_call: TRBJ2-3
v_call: TRBV19

cdr3_nt: TGCGCCAGCAGCTTGGTAGGGAACGGTCAGCCCCAGCATTTT
cdr3_aa: CASSLVGNGQPQHF
clone_size: -
d_call: -
j_call: TRBJ1-5
v_call: TRBV5-1

cdr3_nt: TGTGCCAGCAGCCGTCGCAGGGAGGGATGGAGCCATGAGCAGTTCTTC
cdr3_aa: CASSRRREGWSHEQFF
clone_size: -
d_call: TRBD2
j_call: TRBJ2-1
v_call: TRBV9

cdr3_nt: TGCGCCAGCAGCTCATCGACAGGGGGCGGAAACACCGGGGAGCTGTTTTTT
cdr3_aa: CASSSSTGGGNTGELFF
clone_size: -
d_call: TRBD1
j_call: TRBJ2-2
v_call: TRBV5-1

cdr3_nt: TGTGCCAGCAGTTCGTTACTAGCGGGAAATTCCTACGAGCAGTACTTC
cdr3_aa: CASSSLLAGNSYEQYF
clone_size: -
d_call: TRBD2
j_call: TRBJ2-7
v_call: TRBV27